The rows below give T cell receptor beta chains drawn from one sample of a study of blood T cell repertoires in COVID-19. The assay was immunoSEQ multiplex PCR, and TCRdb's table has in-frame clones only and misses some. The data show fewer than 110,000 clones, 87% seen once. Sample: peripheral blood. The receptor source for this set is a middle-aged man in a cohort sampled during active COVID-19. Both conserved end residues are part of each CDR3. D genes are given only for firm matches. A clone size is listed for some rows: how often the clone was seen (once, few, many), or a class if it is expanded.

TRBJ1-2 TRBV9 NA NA CASSTLAGTSYGYTF TGTGCCAGCAGCACCCTCGCGGGGACCAGCTATGGCTACACCTTC
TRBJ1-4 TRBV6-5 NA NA CASNPSRAPEKLFF TGTGCCAGCAACCCCTCCAGGGCTCCCGAAAAACTGTTTTTT
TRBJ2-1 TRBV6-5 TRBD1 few CATGWLGRTGAGQFF TGTGCCACAGGCTGGCTTGGTAGGACAGGGGCCGGGCAGTTCTTC
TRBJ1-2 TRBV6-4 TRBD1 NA CASSPGQGDYGYTF TGTGCCAGCAGCCCGGGACAGGGAGACTATGGCTACACCTTC
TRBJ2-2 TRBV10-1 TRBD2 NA CASSDGGSGAGELFF TGCGCCAGCAGTGACGGGGGGAGCGGCGCCGGGGAGCTGTTTTTT
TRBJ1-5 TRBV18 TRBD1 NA CASSPRQGYQPQHF TGTGCCAGCTCACCACGACAGGGTTACCAGCCCCAGCATTTT
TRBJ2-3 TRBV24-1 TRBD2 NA CATSEPTSGDYTDTQYF TGTGCCACCAGTGAACCCACTAGCGGAGACTACACAGATACGCAGTATTTT
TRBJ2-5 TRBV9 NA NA CASSVAAAEGETQYF TGTGCCAGCAGCGTAGCCGCGGCGGAGGGAGAGACCCAGTACTTC
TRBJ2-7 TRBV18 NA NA CASSQNQEEGEQYF TGTGCCAGCTCACAAAACCAAGAGGAGGGGGAGCAGTACTTC
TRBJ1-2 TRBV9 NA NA CASSVATKAGGYGYTF TGTGCCAGCAGCGTAGCTACGAAGGCGGGTGGCTATGGCTACACCTTC
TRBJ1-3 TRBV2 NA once CASSELLFSGNTIYF TGTGCCAGCAGTGAATTACTTTTCTCTGGAAACACCATATATTTT
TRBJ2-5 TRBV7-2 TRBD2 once CASSFRSGDGQSLQETQYF TGTGCCAGCAGCTTTCGTAGCGGGGATGGACAGTCCCTCCAAGAGACCCAGTACTTC